This T cell receptor beta chain is from a study of shared clonotypes between healthy human individuals. Across the study: The plates for each donor numbered three CD4 naive, three CD4 memory, two CD8 naive and one CD8 memory.

Terminally differentiated effector memory CD45RA+ cells were excluded by CCR7 positive selection of CD45RO-negative cells. Study-wide findings and caveats: A few donors had around 5.2% of their naive CD4 clonotypes in common.

About this clone itself: The antigen remains unidentified. The same CDR3 is also encoded by other DNA sequences in this sample.

The V and J ends lost 2 bases and 3 bases respectively, with 6 bases between them. Germline CDR1 is ENHRY and CDR2 is SYGVKD. The CDR3 is 13 amino acids. TCRdb keeps only in-frame clones here, not all; method: immunoSEQ multiplex PCR. The sample holds about 2 million clones, approximately 94% seen once. The specimen was naive CD8+ T cells sorted from blood. This TCR came from a man between 18 and 35 years old in good health. J is TRBJ2-3 and V is TRBV10-3, with a tentative D call TRBD2 (6 bases). This chain's CDR3 is CAISELATDTQYF. CDR3 in DNA: TGTGCCATCAGTGAGCTAGCGACAGATACGCAGTATTTT.